This T cell receptor (beta chain) came from a study of identical twins (dated by TCRdb to the mid-2010s). For context, the study as a whole: The study deep-sequenced TCR alpha and beta repertoires from monozygotic twins, unrelated adults of various ages and cord blood to test whether fetal clonotypes persist. Replicate twin experiments were performed at different times using different library preparation protocols to rule out contamination.

The library relied on 5' RACE. Sequenced on an Illumina HiSeq 2000. Template switching added a universal primer binding site, and the final cDNA carried a unique molecular identifier that allowed TCR cDNA molecules to be counted accurately. Specific primers in the conserved constant-segment region were used to synthesize first-strand cDNA for TCR alpha and beta chains. To control for contamination, each cDNA library was double barcoded with a SMART-Mk sample barcode plus Illumina barcodes. TruSeq adapter sequences along with Illumina sample barcodes were introduced in two successive PCR steps. TCR alpha and beta cDNA libraries were sequenced on the Illumina HiSeq platform with custom primers. Under the source paper's analysis protocol: Raw reads were processed with MiGEC to extract unique molecular identifiers, and MiXCR was used to determine CDR3 positions. Recombination models were inferred per individual with the repgenHMM and IGoR tools using an EM algorithm. The analysis of shared clonotypes was done with the tcR package in R, with sharing normalized by the product of cloneset sizes. To study raw recombination without the effects of thymic and clonal selection, out-of-frame nonproductive sequences were analyzed. The public reads were reprocessed in TCRdb via fastp at Q25 and MiXCR, keeping in-frame beta chains. Each entry merges the rows of one CDR3 protein and shows their most common DNA and genes. These V and J calls originate from TCRdb's pipeline instead of the authors' own analysis. The sample yields about 690,000 distinct CDR3 sequences; around 6% were counted once. The ten largest make up around 2% of the sample.

All donors were healthy Caucasians. Three unrelated non-twin adults were additionally sequenced: a male aged 18 to 29, a male aged 50 to 59 and a female aged 50 to 59. Using Miltenyi CD45RO+ enrichment and human naive T-cell isolation kits, memory (CD45RO+) and naive T cells were isolated from PBMC. This clonotype was seen more than once but under ten times. The clone's antigen remains unknown. The input lacks base qualities; no much larger clone sits a single base away. At the junction V is shortened by 4 bases and J by 12 bases; bases outside the gene matches: 8. The CDR3 runs 14 residues from the cysteine to the phenylalanine. The retained sequence is limited to the CDR3, 42 bases, with the frame set at the first base. The germline V gene (reference sequence) supplies CDR1 PRHDT and CDR2 FYEKMQ. The study at large found these results: In monozygotic twins, out-of-frame TCR alpha sharing was systematically underestimated by recombination models, although the models agreed with sharing between unrelated individuals. Fewer insertions were carried by abundant cord blood beta clonotypes; a weaker similar trend was observed in young adult naive repertoires, while no such trend was observed in memory repertoires. A weaker excess of twin sharing was found in beta out-of-frame sequences because the signal-to-noise ratio was lowered by fewer shared sequences. Invariant T cells such as MAIT and iNKT could partly confound zero-insertion analyses, although diverse VJ usage argued against such confounding for most clonotypes. Because the same donors could not be followed over many years, the conclusions depended on cross-sectional statistical analysis. Out-of-frame TCR alpha sequences shared between twins showed an excess of low generation-probability sequences compared with coincidental sharing between unrelated individuals.

The V gene is TRBV13 and the J gene is TRBJ1-4; TRBD1 agrees with 10 junctional bases. The sequenced sample consisted of naive T cells sorted from blood. The cell subset or site label, read with the paper, signifies: cells isolated with a human naive T-cell isolation kit. The TCR originated in a young man in good health. CDR3 loop: CASSSGTGDAELFF. The DNA sequence reads TGTGCCAGCAGCTCCGGGACAGGGGACGCAGAACTGTTTTTT.